This T cell receptor beta chain was sequenced in a study of OX40 agonist ivuxolimab in advanced cancers. About the study: Patients enrolled in dose escalation were diagnosed with hepatocellular carcinoma, melanoma, renal cell or head and neck cancer. Study-wide points: Circulating CD4+ and CD8+ T cells showed clonal expansion by week 6 at 0.1 to 3.0 mg/kg.

The assay was immunoSEQ multiplex PCR, and TCRdb's table has in-frame clones only and misses some. The table includes some 17,000 clones, roughly nine tenths detected once. The CDR3 contains 13 residues. V was pared by 7 bases and J by 2 bases, with 13 bases between. Germline V gene lookup returns CDR1 SGHRS and CDR2 YFSETQ. To note about this clone: Its matching antigen is unknown.

Autoimmune disease history or systemic immunosuppression excluded patients. The clonotype was recovered from an adult with an advanced solid tumor such as melanoma, head and neck, liver or kidney cancer. The chain has TRBV5-1 and TRBJ2-7; D is perhaps TRBD2 (5 bases). Sequenced here: CD4+ or CD8+ T cells sorted from blood, sampled in a trial of the OX40 agonist ivuxolimab. CDR3 in DNA: TGCGCCAGCTCCTTCGGAGGCACCTACGAGCAGTACTTC. Its translation: CASSFGGTYEQYF. The variable domain in full, completed from reference TRBV5-1 and TRBJ2-7, reads KAGVTQTPRYLIKTRGQQVTLSCSPISGHRSVSWYQQTPGQGLQFLFEYFSETQRNKGNFPGRFSGRQFSNSRSEMNVSTLELGDSALYLCASSFGGTYEQYFGPGTRLTVT.